This section outlines one T cell receptor beta chain sequence together with its context. As originally analysed: Amplification of reference gene primers was used by the study to estimate nucleated cell counts. Clones were sequenced by immunoSEQ multiplex PCR, and TCRdb holds only the in-frame ones, with some missing. Clonal size and the V and J genes are those of that table, whereas D and trimming came from the DNA. Here the sample spans approximately 46,000 clones, around 78% being singletons. These data belong to a study of blood T cell repertoires in COVID-19. Across the study: Samples of COVID-19 (acute and convalescent) were obtained from the United States, Italy and Spain. In each case, the material was cDNA or gDNA derived from T cells, B-cell-depleted T cells, or PBMCs.

Germline assignment: CDR1 SGHTA and CDR2 FQGNSA. This CDR3 region has 14 residues. Trimming took 5 bases from V and 8 from J; bases not matched to a gene: 5. V usage is TRBV7-2 and J usage is TRBJ1-6; 8 nucleotides agree with TRBD1. Sequenced: peripheral blood. This TCR derives from a human donor in a cohort sampled during active COVID-19. The CDR3 sequence is CASSAGQGHSPLHF. Here the CDR3 DNA reads TGTGCCAGCAGCGCCGGACAGGGACATTCACCCCTCCACTTT.